This TCR beta chain stems from a study of cytomegalovirus exposure and HLA in healthy donors. It was with 60 Vbeta and 13 Jbeta primers that the PCR ran. Sequencing used immunoSEQ multiplex PCR; TCRdb keeps in-frame clones, though not all of them. The sample yields around 170,000 clones, roughly 79% seen once. This clone occurred once. The sample was PBMCs. The clonotype originates from a woman aged 45-59 years in good health and CMV-seropositive.

The CDR3 is CATSTGQGNEKLFF. CDR3 coding DNA: TGTGCCACCAGCACCGGACAGGGTAATGAAAAACTGTTTTTT. The chain links TRBV15 to TRBJ1-4, with 8 bases identical to TRBD1. V shed 4 bases, J shed 4 bases, and the junction held 2 bases outside the gene matches. This CDR3 spans 14 amino acids. From germline, CDR1 is LNHNV and CDR2 YYDKDF (reference sequence).